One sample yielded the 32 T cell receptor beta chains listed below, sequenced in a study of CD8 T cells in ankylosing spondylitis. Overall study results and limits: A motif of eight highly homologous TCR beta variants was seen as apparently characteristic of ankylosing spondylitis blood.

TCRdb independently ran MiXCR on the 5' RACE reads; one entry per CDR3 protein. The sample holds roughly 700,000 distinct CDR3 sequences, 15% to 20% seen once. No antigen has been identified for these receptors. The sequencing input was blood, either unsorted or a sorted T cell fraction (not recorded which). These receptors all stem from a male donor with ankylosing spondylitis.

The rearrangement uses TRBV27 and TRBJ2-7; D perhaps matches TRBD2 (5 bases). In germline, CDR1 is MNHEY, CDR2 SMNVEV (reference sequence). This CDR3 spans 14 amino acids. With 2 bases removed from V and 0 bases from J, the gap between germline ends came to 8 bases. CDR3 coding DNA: TGTGCCAGCAGTTTACGACGGGACTCCTACGAGCAGTACTTC. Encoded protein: CASSLRRDSYEQYF.

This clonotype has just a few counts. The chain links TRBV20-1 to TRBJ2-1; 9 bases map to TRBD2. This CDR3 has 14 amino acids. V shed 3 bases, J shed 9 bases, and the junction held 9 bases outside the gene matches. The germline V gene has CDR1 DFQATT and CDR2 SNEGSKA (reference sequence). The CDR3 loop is CSARTGGGAVEQFF. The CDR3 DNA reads TGCAGTGCTAGGACGGGCGGGGGGGCAGTTGAGCAGTTCTTC.

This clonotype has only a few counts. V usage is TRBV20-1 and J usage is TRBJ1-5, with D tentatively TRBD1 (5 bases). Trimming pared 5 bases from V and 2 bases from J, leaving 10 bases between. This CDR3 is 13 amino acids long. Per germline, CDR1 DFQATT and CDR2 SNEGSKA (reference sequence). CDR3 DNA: TGCAGTGCTCCCCGAGGGGGCAATCAGCCCCAGCATTTT. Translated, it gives CSAPRGGNQPQHF.

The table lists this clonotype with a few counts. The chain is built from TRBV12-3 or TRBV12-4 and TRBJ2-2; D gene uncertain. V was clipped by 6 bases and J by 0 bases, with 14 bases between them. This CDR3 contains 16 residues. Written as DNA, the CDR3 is TGTGCCAGCAGCCCCCAGAGACGGACGAACACCGGGGAGCTGTTTTTT. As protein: CASSPQRRTNTGELFF.

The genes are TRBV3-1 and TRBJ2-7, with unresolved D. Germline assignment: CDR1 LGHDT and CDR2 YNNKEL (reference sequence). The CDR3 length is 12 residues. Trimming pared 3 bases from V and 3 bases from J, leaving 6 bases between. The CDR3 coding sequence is TGTGCCAGCAGCCATAGTTTCTACGAGCAGTACTTC. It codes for CASSHSFYEQYF.

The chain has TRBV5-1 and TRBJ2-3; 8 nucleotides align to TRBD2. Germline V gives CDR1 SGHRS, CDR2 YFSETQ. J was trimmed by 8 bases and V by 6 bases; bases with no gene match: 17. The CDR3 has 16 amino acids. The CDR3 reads CASMTSAGVSVGTQYF. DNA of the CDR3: TGCGCCAGCATGACTAGCGCGGGGGTATCAGTCGGTACGCAGTATTTT.

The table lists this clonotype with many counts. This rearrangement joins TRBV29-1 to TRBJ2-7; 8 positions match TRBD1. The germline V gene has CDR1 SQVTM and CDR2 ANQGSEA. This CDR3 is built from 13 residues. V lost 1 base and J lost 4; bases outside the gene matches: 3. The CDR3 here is CSVEARQGYEQYF. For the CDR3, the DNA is TGCAGCGTTGAAGCCCGACAGGGGTACGAGCAGTACTTC.

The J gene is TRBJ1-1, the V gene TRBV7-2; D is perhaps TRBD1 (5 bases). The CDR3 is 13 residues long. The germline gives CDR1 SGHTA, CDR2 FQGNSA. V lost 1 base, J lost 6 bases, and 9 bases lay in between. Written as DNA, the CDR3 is TGTGCCAGCAGCTTAGTAGGGGCGTCTGAAGCTTTCTTT. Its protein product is CASSLVGASEAFF.

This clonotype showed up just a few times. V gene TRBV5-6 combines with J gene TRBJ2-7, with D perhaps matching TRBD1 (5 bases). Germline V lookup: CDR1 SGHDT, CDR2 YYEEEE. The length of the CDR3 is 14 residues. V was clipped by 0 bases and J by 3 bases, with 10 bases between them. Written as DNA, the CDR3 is TGTGCCAGCAGCTTGGGCGTCAGGGTCTACGAGCAGTACTTC. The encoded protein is CASSLGVRVYEQYF. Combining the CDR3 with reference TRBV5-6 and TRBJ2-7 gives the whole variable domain DAGVTQSPTHLIKTRGQQVTLRCSPKSGHDTVSWYQQALGQGPQFIFQYYEEEERQRGNFPDRFSGHQFPNYSSELNVNALLLGDSALYLCASSLGVRVYEQYFGPGTRLTVT.

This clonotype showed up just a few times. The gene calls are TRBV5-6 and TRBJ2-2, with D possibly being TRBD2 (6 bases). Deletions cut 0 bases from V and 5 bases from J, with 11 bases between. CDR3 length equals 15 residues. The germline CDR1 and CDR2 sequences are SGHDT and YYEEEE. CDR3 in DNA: TGTGCCAGCAGCTTGGCCGGGAGAGTTACCGGGGAGCTGTTTTTT. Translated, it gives CASSLAGRVTGELFF.

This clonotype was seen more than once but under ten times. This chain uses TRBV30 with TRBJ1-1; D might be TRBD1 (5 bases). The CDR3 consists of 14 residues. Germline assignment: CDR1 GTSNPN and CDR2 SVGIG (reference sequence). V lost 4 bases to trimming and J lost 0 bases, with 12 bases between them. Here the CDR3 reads CAWNGGLMNTEAFF. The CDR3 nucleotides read TGTGCCTGGAATGGGGGATTAATGAACACTGAAGCTTTCTTT.

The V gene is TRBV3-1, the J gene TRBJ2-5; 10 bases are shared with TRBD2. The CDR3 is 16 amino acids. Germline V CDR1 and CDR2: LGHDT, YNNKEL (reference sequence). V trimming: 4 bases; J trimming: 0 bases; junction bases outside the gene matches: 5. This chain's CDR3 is CASSPGLAAYQETQYF. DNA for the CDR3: TGTGCCAGCAGCCCTGGACTAGCGGCGTACCAAGAGACCCAGTACTTC.

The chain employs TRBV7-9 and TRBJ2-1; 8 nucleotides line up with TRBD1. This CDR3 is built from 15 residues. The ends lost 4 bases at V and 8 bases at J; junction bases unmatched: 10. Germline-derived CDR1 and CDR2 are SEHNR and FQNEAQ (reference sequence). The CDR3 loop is CASSSRTGLMDEQFF. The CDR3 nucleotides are TGTGCCAGCAGCTCGAGGACAGGGTTAATGGATGAGCAGTTCTTC. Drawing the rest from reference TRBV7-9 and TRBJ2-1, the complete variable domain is DTGVSQNPRHKITKRGQNVTFRCDPISEHNRLYWYRQTLGQGPEFLTYFQNEAQLEKSRLLSDRFSAERPKGSFSTLEIQRTEQGDSAMYLCASSSRTGLMDEQFFGPGTRLTVL.

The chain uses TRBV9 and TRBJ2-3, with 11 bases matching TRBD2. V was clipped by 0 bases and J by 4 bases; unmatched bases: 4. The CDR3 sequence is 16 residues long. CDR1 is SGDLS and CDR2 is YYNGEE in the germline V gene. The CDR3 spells CASSVVSGGAADTQYF. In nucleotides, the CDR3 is TGTGCCAGCAGCGTAGTTAGCGGGGGGGCGGCAGATACGCAGTATTTT.

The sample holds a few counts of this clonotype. CDR3 DNA sequence: TGTGCCAGCAGCCTATCTGAGGGGCGACTTCAAGAGACCCAGTACTTC. Translating it yields CASSLSEGRLQETQYF. J is TRBJ2-5 and V is TRBV12-3 or TRBV12-4; TRBD1 or TRBD2 may be the D gene (5 bases each). Deletions cut 6 bases from V and 2 bases from J, with 19 bases between. CDR3 size: 16 residues.

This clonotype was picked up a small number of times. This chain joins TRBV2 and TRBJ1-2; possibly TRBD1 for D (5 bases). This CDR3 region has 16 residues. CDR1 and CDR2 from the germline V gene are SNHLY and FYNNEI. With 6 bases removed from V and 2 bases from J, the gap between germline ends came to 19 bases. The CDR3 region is CASRLTPLDTNYGYTF. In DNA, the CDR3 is TGTGCCAGCAGGCTCACCCCCTTGGACACAAACTATGGCTACACCTTC.

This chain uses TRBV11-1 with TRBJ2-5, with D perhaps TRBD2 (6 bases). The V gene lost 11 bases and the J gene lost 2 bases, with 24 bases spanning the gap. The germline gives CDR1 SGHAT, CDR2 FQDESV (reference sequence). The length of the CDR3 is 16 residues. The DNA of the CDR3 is TGTGCCGTCGGCGGGCGGGGCAGTGGAACGCAAGAGACCCAGTACTTC. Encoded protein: CAVGGRGSGTQETQYF.

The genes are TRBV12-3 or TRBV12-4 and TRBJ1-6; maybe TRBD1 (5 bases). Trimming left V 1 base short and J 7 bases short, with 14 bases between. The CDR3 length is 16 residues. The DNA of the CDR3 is TGTGCCAGCAGTTTAGGATCAGGCCCAGGGAATTCACCCCTCCACTTT. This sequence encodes CASSLGSGPGNSPLHF.

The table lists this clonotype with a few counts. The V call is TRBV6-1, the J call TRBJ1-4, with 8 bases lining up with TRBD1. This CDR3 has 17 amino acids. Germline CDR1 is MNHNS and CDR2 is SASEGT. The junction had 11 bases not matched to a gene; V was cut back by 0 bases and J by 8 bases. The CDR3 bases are TGTGCCAGCAGTGAAGCCATCGGAACAGGGGGTTCCGAAAAACTGTTTTTT. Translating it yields CASSEAIGTGGSEKLFF.

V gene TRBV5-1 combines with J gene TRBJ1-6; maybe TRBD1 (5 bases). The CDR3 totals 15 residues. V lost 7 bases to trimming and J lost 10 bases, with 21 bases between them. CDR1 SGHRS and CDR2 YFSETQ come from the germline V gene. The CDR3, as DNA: TGCGCCAGCGCCCGGGGCGGCCCGGGGGAATCACCCCTCCACTTT. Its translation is CASARGGPGESPLHF.

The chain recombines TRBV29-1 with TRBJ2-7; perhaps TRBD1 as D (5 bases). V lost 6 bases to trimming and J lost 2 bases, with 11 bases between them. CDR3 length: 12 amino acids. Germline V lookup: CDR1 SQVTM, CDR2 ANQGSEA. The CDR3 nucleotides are TGCAGCGTGACAGACAGTCCCTACGAGCAGTACTTC. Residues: CSVTDSPYEQYF.

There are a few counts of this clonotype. The CDR3 is CSAPRLAGESDTQYF. CDR3 coding DNA: TGCAGTGCTCCACGACTAGCGGGAGAATCGGATACGCAGTATTTT. The rearrangement uses TRBV20-1 and TRBJ2-3; TRBD2 agrees at 12 bases. CDR1 and CDR2 from the germline V gene are DFQATT and SNEGSKA (reference sequence). This CDR3 is 15 amino acids long. The trim removed 5 bases at V and 6 bases at J, leaving 9 bases unmatched.

The CDR3 DNA reads as TGTGCCAGCAGTGGCGGGGACACCTGGAGCAATCAGCCCCAGCATTTT. This sequence encodes CASSGGDTWSNQPQHF. The genes are TRBV6-1 and TRBJ1-5; D is perhaps TRBD1 (6 bases). The CDR3 spans 16 residues. Germline CDR1 and CDR2: MNHNS and SASEGT. V was clipped by 4 bases and J by 1 base, with 14 bases between them.

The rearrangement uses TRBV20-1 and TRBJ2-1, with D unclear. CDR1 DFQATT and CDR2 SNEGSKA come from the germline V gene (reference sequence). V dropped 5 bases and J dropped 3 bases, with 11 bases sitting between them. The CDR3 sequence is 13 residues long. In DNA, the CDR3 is TGCAGTGCTTTAAGGTTACTCTACAATGAGCAGTTCTTC. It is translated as CSALRLLYNEQFF.

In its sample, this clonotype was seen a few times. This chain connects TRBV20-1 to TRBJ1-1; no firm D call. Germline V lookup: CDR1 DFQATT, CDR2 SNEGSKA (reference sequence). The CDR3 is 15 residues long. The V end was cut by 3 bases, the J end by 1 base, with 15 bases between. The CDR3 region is CSASKRGKRNTEAFF. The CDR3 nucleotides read TGCAGTGCTAGCAAAAGAGGGAAGAGGAACACTGAAGCTTTCTTT.

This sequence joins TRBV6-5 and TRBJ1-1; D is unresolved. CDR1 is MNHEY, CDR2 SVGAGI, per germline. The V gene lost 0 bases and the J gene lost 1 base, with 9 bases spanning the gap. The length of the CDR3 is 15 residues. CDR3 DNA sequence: TGTGCCAGCAGTTACTCGAGACCGCCGAACACTGAAGCTTTCTTT. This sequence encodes CASSYSRPPNTEAFF.

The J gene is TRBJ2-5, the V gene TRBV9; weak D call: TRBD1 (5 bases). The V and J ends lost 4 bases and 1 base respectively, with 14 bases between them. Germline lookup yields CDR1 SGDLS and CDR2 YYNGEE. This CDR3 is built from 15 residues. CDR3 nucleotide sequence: TGTGCCAGCAGCCTCCAACCCGACAGCCAAGAGACCCAGTACTTC. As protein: CASSLQPDSQETQYF.

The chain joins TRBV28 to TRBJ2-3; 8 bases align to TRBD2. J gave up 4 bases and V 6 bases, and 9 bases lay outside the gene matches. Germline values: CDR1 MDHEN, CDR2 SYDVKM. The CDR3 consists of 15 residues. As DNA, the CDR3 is TGTGCCAGCAGACCGGCGAGCGGGAGTGCAGATACGCAGTATTTT. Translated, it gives CASRPASGSADTQYF.

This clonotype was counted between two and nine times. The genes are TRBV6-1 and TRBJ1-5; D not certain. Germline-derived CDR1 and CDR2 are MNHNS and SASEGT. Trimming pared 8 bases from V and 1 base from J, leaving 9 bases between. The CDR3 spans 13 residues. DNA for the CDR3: TGTGCCAGCGGAGAGTTCAGCAATCAGCCCCAGCATTTT. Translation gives CASGEFSNQPQHF.

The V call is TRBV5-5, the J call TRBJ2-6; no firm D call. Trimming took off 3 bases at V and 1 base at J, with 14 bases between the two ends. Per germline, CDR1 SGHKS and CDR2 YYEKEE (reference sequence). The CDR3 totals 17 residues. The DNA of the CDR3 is TGTGCCAGCAGCTCTATCAGTGCGTCTTCTGGGGCCAACGTCCTGACTTTC. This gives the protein CASSSISASSGANVLTF. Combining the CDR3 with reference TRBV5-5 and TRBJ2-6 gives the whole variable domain DAGVTQSPTHLIKTRGQQVTLRCSPISGHKSVSWYQQVLGQGPQFIFQYYEKEERGRGNFPDRFSARQFPNYSSELNVNALLLGDSALYLCASSSISASSGANVLTFGAGSRLTVL.

The CDR3: CASSQDTPTFGQEETQYF. As DNA, the CDR3 is TGCGCCAGCAGCCAAGACACCCCCACCTTCGGACAGGAAGAGACCCAGTACTTC. This chain joins TRBV4-3 and TRBJ2-5, with 7 nucleotides matching TRBD1. The CDR3 totals 18 residues. Germline V gene data show CDR1 as LGHNA and CDR2 as YSLEER. J gave up 3 bases and V 0 bases, and 13 bases lay outside the gene matches.

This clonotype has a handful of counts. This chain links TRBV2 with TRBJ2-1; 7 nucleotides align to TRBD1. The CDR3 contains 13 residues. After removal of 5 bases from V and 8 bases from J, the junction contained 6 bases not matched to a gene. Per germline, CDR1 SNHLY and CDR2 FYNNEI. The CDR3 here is CASSSDRAHEQFF. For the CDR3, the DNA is TGTGCCAGCAGTTCAGACAGGGCCCATGAGCAGTTCTTC.